The next 9 T cell receptor beta chains were all read from a single sample in a study of T cell responses to AZD1222 COVID-19 vaccine. Clones were read by immunoSEQ multiplex PCR, and TCRdb kept only the in-frame ones, dropping some. Here the sample spans about 140,000 clones, 92% being singletons. Source: peripheral blood, taken 28 days after the second AZD1222 dose. The origin of the receptors is an adult who received the AZD1222 COVID-19 vaccine.

This clone was observed a single time. The genes are TRBV5-1 and TRBJ2-7; the match to TRBD1 covers 9 bases. Germline-derived CDR1 and CDR2 are SGHRS and YFSETQ. This CDR3 is 14 amino acids long. V lost 5 bases and J lost 2; bases outside the gene matches: 5. The CDR3 here is CASSRGQGPYEQYF. CDR3 nucleotide sequence: TGCGCCAGCAGTAGGGGACAGGGTCCCTACGAGCAGTACTTC.

The chain is built from TRBV6-9 and TRBJ2-1; perhaps TRBD2 as D (6 bases). The V end was cut by 5 bases, the J end by 8 bases, with 10 bases between. Germline V gene data show CDR1 as MNHGY and CDR2 as SVAAGI. CDR3 length: 12 amino acids. In nucleotides, the CDR3 is TGTGCCAGCAGTCCGGGACTCCATGAGCAGTTCTTC. It encodes CASSPGLHEQFF.

This chain uses TRBV7-9 with TRBJ1-1; D is unresolved. The CDR3 covers 12 residues. V lost 3 bases to trimming and J lost 8 bases, with 10 bases between them. Germline V gives CDR1 SEHNR, CDR2 FQNEAQ (reference sequence). The CDR3 DNA reads as TGTGCCAGCAGCTTTCTAGCAGAAGAAGCTTTCTTT. Amino acid sequence: CASSFLAEEAFF. Variable domain in full (rest from reference TRBV7-9 and TRBJ1-1): DTGVSQNPRHKITKRGQNVTFRCDPISEHNRLYWYRQTLGQGPEFLTYFQNEAQLEKSRLLSDRFSAERPKGSFSTLEIQRTEQGDSAMYLCASSFLAEEAFFGQGTRLTVV.

The genes are TRBV7-2 and TRBJ2-5; TRBD2 matches at 14 bases. Germline-derived CDR1 and CDR2 are SGHTA and FQGNSA. The length of the CDR3 is 17 residues. The junction had 10 bases not matched to a gene; V was cut back by 5 bases and J by 5 bases. As DNA, the CDR3 is TGTGCCAGCAGCAGGGGGACTAGCGGGGGAGTATGGGAGACCCAGTACTTC. It is translated as CASSRGTSGGVWETQYF.

This chain uses TRBV3-1 (or the pseudogene TRBV3-2) with TRBJ2-1; possible D gene TRBD2, 6 bases. The ends were cut back, 5 bases at V and 4 bases at J, with 15 bases in the middle. The CDR3 totals 15 residues. CDR1 LGHDT and CDR2 YNNKEL come from the germline V gene (reference sequence). CDR3 protein: CASSYRDGLYNEQFF. The CDR3 DNA sequence: TGTGCCAGCAGCTACCGGGACGGACTATACAATGAGCAGTTCTTC.

Of note for this clone: Distinct nucleotide sequences in the sample also encode this CDR3. CDR3: CASSLVPGFSGNTIYF. CDR3 bases: TGTGCCAGCAGCTTAGTCCCAGGTTTCTCTGGAAACACCATATATTTT. The chain is built from TRBV7-2 and TRBJ1-3; the D is unclear. Trimming took off 1 base at V and 0 bases at J, with 10 bases between the two ends. CDR1 and CDR2 (germline): SGHTA, FQGNSA. This CDR3 spans 16 amino acids. Complete variable domain (other parts from reference TRBV7-2 and TRBJ1-3): GAGVSQSPSNKVTEKGKDVELRCDPISGHTALYWYRQSLGQGLEFLIYFQGNSAPDKSGLPSDRFSAERTGGSVSTLTIQRTQQEDSAVYLCASSLVPGFSGNTIYFGEGSWLTVV.

The table lists this clone with a few counts. This chain links TRBV5-1 with TRBJ2-4; 7 nucleotides match TRBD1. Germline V gene lookup returns CDR1 SGHRS and CDR2 YFSETQ. V was clipped by 0 bases and J by 7 bases; unmatched bases: 4. This CDR3 is built from 14 residues. DNA of the CDR3: TGCGCCAGCAGCTTGGACAGGGGTGGGAACATTCAGTACTTC. Its protein product is CASSLDRGGNIQYF. The variable domain in full, with the rest retrieved from reference TRBV5-1 and TRBJ2-4, is KAGVTQTPRYLIKTRGQQVTLSCSPISGHRSVSWYQQTPGQGLQFLFEYFSETQRNKGNFPGRFSGRQFSNSRSEMNVSTLELGDSALYLCASSLDRGGNIQYFGAGTRLSVL.

The V gene is TRBV2, the J gene TRBJ1-3, with TRBD1 matching 8 bases. J was trimmed by 2 bases and V by 5 bases; bases with no gene match: 5. The CDR3 loop spans 15 amino acids. CDR1 SNHLY and CDR2 FYNNEI come from the germline V gene. The DNA of the CDR3 is TGTGCCAGCAGTTACCAGGGGGCTACTGGAAACACCATATATTTT. Protein product: CASSYQGATGNTIYF.

The J gene is TRBJ2-5, the V gene TRBV5-5; 9 bases agree with TRBD2. This CDR3 has 16 residues. Germline assignment: CDR1 SGHKS and CDR2 YYEKEE (reference sequence). V was clipped by 3 bases and J by 5 bases; unmatched bases: 11. The CDR3, as DNA: TGTGCCAGCAGCTGGAGCCTAGCGGGAATGTACGAGACCCAGTACTTC. This sequence encodes CASSWSLAGMYETQYF.